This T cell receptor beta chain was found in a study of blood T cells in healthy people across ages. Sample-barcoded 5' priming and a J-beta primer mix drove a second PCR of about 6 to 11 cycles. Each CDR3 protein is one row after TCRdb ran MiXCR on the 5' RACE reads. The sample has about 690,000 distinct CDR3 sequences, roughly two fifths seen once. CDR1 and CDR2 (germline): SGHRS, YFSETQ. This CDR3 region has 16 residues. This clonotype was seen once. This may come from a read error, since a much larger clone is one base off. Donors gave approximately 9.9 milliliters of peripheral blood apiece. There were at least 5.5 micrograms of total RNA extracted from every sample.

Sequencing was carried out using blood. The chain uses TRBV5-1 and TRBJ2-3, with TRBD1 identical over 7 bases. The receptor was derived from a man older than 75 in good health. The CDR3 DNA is TGCGCCAGCAGCTTGGAGGGGACAGTATTAACAGCTACGCAGTATTTT. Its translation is CASSLEGTVLTATQYF.